The entry below gives a single TCR beta chain sequence along with its context. 60 Vbeta and 13 Jbeta primers were used in PCR. Original methodology: Tens of millions of unique TCR beta chains, 9.5 million to 14 million shared, were counted in a later analysis. TCRdb's table, derived via immunoSEQ multiplex PCR, lists solely in-frame clones and lacks some. D and trimming were read from the DNA, whereas the V and J calls and clone size are those reported in that table. The top ten clones hold less than 1.6% of a sample with roughly 170,000 clones, less than 75% of them seen once. The sample belongs to a study of cytomegalovirus exposure and HLA in healthy donors. Germline values: CDR1 SGHRS, CDR2 YFSETQ. V was cut by 1 base and J by 8 bases, with 18 bases left in between. The CDR3 is 15 amino acids.

Sequencing was carried out using PBMCs. This TCR derives from a girl aged 10-17 years in good health and CMV-seronegative. The rearrangement uses TRBV5-1 and TRBJ1-1; TRBD1 might be the D (5 bases). The CDR3 region is CASSLRPGDRIEAFF. The CDR3 DNA reads as TGCGCCAGCAGCTTGCGGCCGGGGGATCGTATAGAAGCTTTCTTT.